Following are 2 T cell receptor beta chains from one sample sequenced in a study of blood T cell repertoires in COVID-19. The data were produced by immunoSEQ multiplex PCR, yet TCRdb's version contains in-frame clones alone and is incomplete. The sample shows around 53,000 clones, about 88% of them seen only once. Sequenced material: peripheral blood. Receptor source: a man in his sixties or seventies with active COVID-19.

V gene TRBV4-2 combines with J gene TRBJ2-7; TRBD1 agrees at 10 bases. The ends lost 3 bases at V and 4 bases at J; junction bases unmatched: 6. CDR3 length: 15 amino acids. Germline lookup yields CDR1 LGHNA and CDR2 YNFKEQ. This chain's CDR3 is CASSQTGQGVYEQYF. The CDR3, as DNA: TGTGCCAGCAGCCAGACCGGACAGGGGGTTTACGAGCAGTACTTC.

The V gene is TRBV6-2 or TRBV6-3, the J gene TRBJ2-1; 12 bases match TRBD2. The CDR3 covers 15 residues. CDR1 is MNHEY, CDR2 SVGEGT, per germline. With V trimmed by 2 bases and J by 4 bases, 0 bases remained unmatched. This CDR3 reads CASSYTSGGYNEQFF. CDR3 bases: TGTGCCAGCAGTTACACTAGCGGGGGGTACAATGAGCAGTTCTTC.